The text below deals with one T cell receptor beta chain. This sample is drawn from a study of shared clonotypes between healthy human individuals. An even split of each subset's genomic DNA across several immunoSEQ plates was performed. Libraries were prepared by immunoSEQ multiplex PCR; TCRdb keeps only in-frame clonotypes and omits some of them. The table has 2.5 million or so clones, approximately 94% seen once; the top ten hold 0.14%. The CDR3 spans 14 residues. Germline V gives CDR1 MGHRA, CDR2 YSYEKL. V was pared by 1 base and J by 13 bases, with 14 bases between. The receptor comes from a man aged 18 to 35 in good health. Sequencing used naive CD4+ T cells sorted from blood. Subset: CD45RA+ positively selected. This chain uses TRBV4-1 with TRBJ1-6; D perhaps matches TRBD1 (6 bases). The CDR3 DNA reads TGCGCCAGCAGCCAAGTGCCGGGGGCTGGGCCCCTCCACTTT. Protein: CASSQVPGAGPLHF.